This paragraph covers one TCR beta chain sequence. These data belong to a study of T-cell memory formation after mild COVID-19. From the 5' RACE reads, TCRdb called clonotypes with MiXCR, one entry per CDR3 protein. The sample yields 45,000 to 55,000 distinct CDR3 sequences, about 7.3% seen once. The V and J ends lost 3 bases and 1 base respectively, with 16 bases between them. Germline V gene sequence: CDR1 KGHSH, CDR2 LQKENI. The CDR3 has 17 residues. The source of this sequence is a man aged 18-30 years who had mild COVID-19 (a few samples of this study predate the infection). Cell type and time point are not known. The chain recombines TRBV18 with TRBJ2-1; a possible D gene is TRBD2 (6 bases). Material: PBMCs or a T cell subset sorted from them (not recorded which). Here the CDR3 DNA reads TGTGCCAGCTCACCTGGGACTGCCTGGGAGTCCTACAATGAGCAGTTCTTC. As protein: CASSPGTAWESYNEQFF.